One and the same sample provided the 13 T cell receptor beta chains below, sequenced in a study of blood T cells in healthy people across ages. Primers used in a second PCR of about 7 to 12 cycles were a sample-barcoded 5' primer and a J-beta primer mix. TCRdb re-derived calls from the 5' RACE reads in MiXCR, one entry per CDR3 protein. The sample records fewer than 1.5 million distinct CDR3 sequences, approximately 42% being singletons. The sequencing input was blood. Receptors originate from a woman aged 18 to 35 in good health.

This sequence joins TRBV6-5 and TRBJ2-3; D is possibly TRBD2 (5 bases). The CDR3 is made up of 15 amino acids. V lost 3 bases and J 4 bases, leaving 14 bases between the germline ends. CDR1 is MNHEY and CDR2 is SVGAGI in the germline V gene. This CDR3 reads CASSYPLRRSDTQYF. CDR3 nucleotides: TGTGCCAGCAGTTATCCCCTGAGGAGGTCAGATACGCAGTATTTT.

This clonotype has only one observation. The genes are TRBV4-1 and TRBJ2-2, with 12 nucleotides matching TRBD1. This CDR3 spans 15 amino acids. Germline CDR1 MGHRA, CDR2 YSYEKL. The V and J ends lost 11 bases and 5 bases, in that order; junction bases with no gene match: 9. The CDR3 reads CASTPGQGATGELFF. Here the CDR3 DNA reads TGCGCCTCTACACCGGGACAGGGGGCTACCGGGGAGCTGTTTTTT.

This clonotype was observed a few times. The gene calls are TRBV29-1 and TRBJ1-1; 9 bases are a match to TRBD1. Looked up from germline, CDR1 is SQVTM and CDR2 is ANQGSEA. With 5 bases clipped from V and 2 bases from J, the junction kept 3 bases outside the gene matches. The CDR3 spans 13 residues. In DNA, the CDR3 is TGCAGCGTTCCGACAGGGGGAAACACTGAAGCTTTCTTT. Its translation: CSVPTGGNTEAFF.

A few counts support this clonotype. The chain combines TRBV10-3 with TRBJ2-6, with 8 bases fitting TRBD1. Germline V gene lookup returns CDR1 ENHRY and CDR2 SYGVKD. The trim removed 8 bases at V and 0 bases at J, leaving 6 bases unmatched. This CDR3 contains 16 residues. Here the CDR3 DNA reads TGTGCCATCGGGGGGACAGGTTACTCTGGGGCCAACGTCCTGACTTTC. Translated, it gives CAIGGTGYSGANVLTF.

The V call is TRBV5-6, the J call TRBJ2-2; D is perhaps TRBD1 (5 bases). This CDR3 has 14 amino acids. V dropped 1 base and J dropped 5 bases, with 9 bases sitting between them. Germline CDR1 and CDR2: SGHDT and YYEEEE. CDR3 coding DNA: TGTGCCAGCAGCTTGTTGGGGCTGACCGGGGAGCTGTTTTTT. Translated, it gives CASSLLGLTGELFF.

V usage is TRBV28 and J usage is TRBJ1-6; 10 bases match TRBD1. The CDR3 runs 15 residues. The trim removed 9 bases at V and 7 bases at J, leaving 9 bases unmatched. Germline V gene sequence: CDR1 MDHEN, CDR2 SYDVKM. As DNA, the CDR3 is TGTGCCAGTAGAAGACAGGGGGCGGCCAATTCACCCCTCCACTTT. Translation: CASRRQGAANSPLHF.

This clonotype was detected a few times. The chain links TRBV30 to TRBJ2-5, with TRBD2 matching over 12 bases. Germline lookup yields CDR1 GTSNPN and CDR2 SVGIG (reference sequence). The V gene end was trimmed by 2 bases and the J gene end by 3 bases; junction bases not matched to a gene: 10. This CDR3 region has 17 residues. CDR3 loop: CAWSPGLAGISEETQYF. The CDR3 DNA reads as TGTGCCTGGAGTCCCGGACTAGCGGGAATCTCGGAAGAGACCCAGTACTTC.

Written as DNA, the CDR3 is TGTGCCAGCAGCTTAGTCAGCGGGGGAATCGTAAACACCATATATTTT. Encoded protein: CASSLVSGGIVNTIYF. The gene calls are TRBV7-2 and TRBJ1-3; a weak D match, TRBD1 (5 bases). Trimming left V 1 base short and J 6 bases short, with 16 bases between. The germline CDR1 and CDR2 sequences are SGHTA and FQGNSA. The CDR3 consists of 16 residues.

The rearrangement uses TRBV6-5 and TRBJ2-1; either TRBD1 or TRBD2 may supply D (5 bases each). Germline values: CDR1 MNHEY, CDR2 SVGAGI. With 5 bases removed from V and 8 bases from J, the gap between germline ends came to 16 bases. The length of the CDR3 is 14 residues. CDR3 sequence reads: CASSPRDERDEQFF. The CDR3 bases are TGTGCCAGCAGTCCCAGGGACGAGAGGGATGAGCAGTTCTTC.

This chain uses TRBV4-1 with TRBJ1-2; D may be TRBD1 (6 bases). The CDR3 sequence is 17 residues long. Trimming stripped 1 base from V and 6 bases from J, with 21 bases between. Germline lookup yields CDR1 MGHRA and CDR2 YSYEKL. The CDR3: CASSQAERRTDAHGYTF. DNA for the CDR3: TGCGCCAGCAGCCAAGCGGAGCGACGGACAGACGCTCATGGCTACACCTTC.

J is TRBJ2-1 and V is TRBV20-1; 10 bases map to TRBD2. Per the germline V gene, CDR1 is DFQATT and CDR2 is SNEGSKA (reference sequence). Trimming removed 2 bases from V and 1 base from J; junction bases left unmatched: 5. This CDR3 is 16 amino acids long. Written as DNA, the CDR3 is TGCAGTGCTAGAAGCTTTAGCGGGGGGTCCTACAATGAGCAGTTCTTC. Translating gives CSARSFSGGSYNEQFF.

The chain's CDR3 is CASSLDIHTDTQYF. CDR3 DNA sequence: TGTGCCAGCAGCCTGGACATCCATACAGATACGCAGTATTTT. The chain combines TRBV21-1 with TRBJ2-3; TRBD1 was called by the table and not checked on the DNA. TRBV21-1 is flagged as a pseudogene. The length of the CDR3 is 14 residues.

V gene TRBV10-3 combines with J gene TRBJ1-2, with D possibly being TRBD1 (5 bases). CDR1 ENHRY and CDR2 SYGVKD come from the germline V gene. The CDR3 consists of 11 residues. Trimming cost V 8 bases and J 9 bases, with 13 bases left between them. CDR3 nucleotides: TGTGCCATCCAAGGGACGCTAAGCTACACCTTC. Its translation is CAIQGTLSYTF.